This T cell receptor beta chain was sequenced in a study of blood T cell repertoires in COVID-19. There are 16 residues in the CDR3. Looked up from germline, CDR1 is LNHDA and CDR2 is SQIVND (reference sequence). The V segment lost 4 bases and the J segment 4 bases; nucleotides outside the gene matches: 10. Measured with immunoSEQ multiplex PCR; TCRdb has only the in-frame clones, and not every one. This table holds about 36,000 clones, 75% to 90% found once. V is TRBV19 and J is TRBJ2-1, with 7 bases aligning to TRBD1. Specimen: peripheral blood. The origin of this receptor is a human donor in a cohort sampled during active or convalescent COVID-19. The donor label of this sample is uncertain. CDR3 DNA: TGTGCCAGTAGTAGATACAGGGGTCAAACATACAATGAGCAGTTCTTC. This encodes CASSRYRGQTYNEQFF.